The 20 T cell receptor beta chains listed next were all sequenced from one sample in a study of cytomegalovirus exposure and HLA in healthy donors. Primers included in the PCR were 60 Vbeta and 13 Jbeta primers. TCRdb's table, derived via immunoSEQ multiplex PCR, lists solely in-frame clones and lacks some. This sample has about 180,000 clones, with about four fifths found just once. The material sequenced was PBMCs. All receptors derive from a man aged 35 to 55 in good health and CMV-seronegative.

There are a few counts of this clone. V usage is TRBV5-1 and J usage is TRBJ1-1, with TRBD1 matching 9 bases. The germline V gene encodes CDR1 SGHRS and CDR2 YFSETQ. The CDR3 extends over 13 amino acids. J lost 3 bases, V lost 3 bases, and 0 bases had no gene match. DNA of the CDR3: TGCGCCAGCAGCTGGACAGGGGACACTGAAGCTTTCTTT. Its translation is CASSWTGDTEAFF.

This clone is a singleton in its sample. The chain joins TRBV15 to TRBJ2-5; the D gene is possibly TRBD1 (6 bases). The CDR3 is made up of 16 amino acids. Germline values: CDR1 LNHNV, CDR2 YYDKDF (reference sequence). With 3 bases removed from V and 0 bases from J, the gap between germline ends came to 14 bases. CDR3 coding DNA: TGTGCCACCAGCAGGGGCGACAGGACGTACCAAGAGACCCAGTACTTC. Residues: CATSRGDRTYQETQYF.

The V gene is TRBV9, the J gene TRBJ2-2; TRBD2 might be the D (5 bases). The V end was cut by 2 bases, the J end by 0 bases, with 8 bases between. The CDR3 sequence is 15 residues long. Germline V gene data show CDR1 as SGDLS and CDR2 as YYNGEE. CDR3 nucleotide sequence: TGTGCCAGCAGCGTTCGGGGAGCGAACACCGGGGAGCTGTTTTTT. It yields the protein CASSVRGANTGELFF.

The CDR3 protein is CASSGQKANYGYTF. CDR3 DNA sequence: TGTGCCAGCAGCGGACAGAAGGCTAACTATGGCTACACCTTC. V is TRBV2 and J is TRBJ1-2, with D possibly matching TRBD1 (6 bases). Germline CDR1 reads SNHLY; CDR2 reads FYNNEI. The length of the CDR3 is 14 residues. Trimming cost V 6 bases and J 0 bases, with 11 bases left between them.

This chain links TRBV7-8 with TRBJ2-7; TRBD1 matches at 7 bases. Germline-derived CDR1 and CDR2 are SGHVS and FQNEAQ. The CDR3 has 15 residues. J was trimmed by 0 bases and V by 1 base; bases with no gene match: 3. CDR3: CASSLGGQASYEQYF. CDR3 DNA: TGTGCCAGCAGCTTAGGAGGACAGGCCTCCTACGAGCAGTACTTC.

This clone was observed a single time. The chain uses TRBV7-2 and TRBJ2-7; TRBD1 matches at 9 bases. Per the germline V gene, CDR1 is SGHTA and CDR2 is FQGNSA. The CDR3 consists of 18 residues. After removal of 5 bases from V and 2 bases from J, the junction contained 16 bases not matched to a gene. The CDR3 here is CASSKGWGRGTGTYEQYF. CDR3 bases: TGTGCCAGCAGCAAAGGATGGGGACGGGGGACAGGGACCTACGAGCAGTACTTC.

This clone has only a few counts. This rearrangement joins TRBV4-3 to TRBJ1-5; no clear D. Trimming shortened V by 4 bases and J by 3 bases, and 7 bases separated the two germline ends. CDR3 length: 13 residues. CDR1 and CDR2 (germline): LGHNA, YSLEER. DNA of the CDR3: TGCGCCAGCAGCCTATCACTCAATCAGCCCCAGCATTTT. Translating gives CASSLSLNQPQHF.

This chain links TRBV5-1 with TRBJ1-6; TRBD1 might be the D (5 bases). The V end was cut by 4 bases, the J end by 9 bases, with 17 bases between. Germline V gene sequence: CDR1 SGHRS, CDR2 YFSETQ. The CDR3 contains 15 residues. The CDR3 spells CASSERGGLVSPLHF. The DNA of the CDR3 is TGCGCCAGCAGCGAACGGGGGGGTTTGGTTTCACCCCTCCACTTT.

This clone was counted a few times. An end of the junction does not agree with germline; a read error may underlie this. The chain links TRBV5-8 to TRBJ1-2; no reliable D call. The CDR3 sequence is 9 residues long. Germline V gives CDR1 SGHTS, CDR2 YDEGEE. The CDR3 loop reads CASSPTQTF. The CDR3 coding sequence is TGTGCCAGCAGCCCAACCCAAACATTC. Full variable domain (missing parts from reference TRBV5-8 and TRBJ1-2): EAGVTQSPTHLIKTRGQQATLRCSPISGHTSVYWYQQALGLGLQFLLWYDEGEERNRGNFPPRFSGRQFPNYSSELNVNALELEDSALYLCASSPTQTFGSGTRLTVV.

This clone was seen once. The genes are TRBV19 and TRBJ2-1, with TRBD1 identical over 7 bases. CDR1 and CDR2 (germline): LNHDA, SQIVND (reference sequence). V was pared by 3 bases and J by 9 bases, with 11 bases of the junction left unmatched. CDR3 length equals 15 residues. The CDR3 here is CASSIEDRTPSEQFF. The DNA for the CDR3 is TGTGCCAGTAGTATTGAGGACAGGACTCCCAGTGAGCAGTTCTTC.

V usage is TRBV6-1 and J usage is TRBJ2-3; 9 nucleotides align to TRBD1. This CDR3 is 15 amino acids long. Trimming took 3 bases from V and 5 from J; bases not matched to a gene: 6. Germline V gene lookup returns CDR1 MNHNS and CDR2 SASEGT. CDR3 amino acids: CASSDGTGWGDTQYF. CDR3 nucleotide sequence: TGTGCCAGCAGTGACGGGACAGGGTGGGGAGATACGCAGTATTTT.

J is TRBJ2-5 and V is TRBV6-5; TRBD2 matches 7 bases. This CDR3 has 14 residues. CDR1 and CDR2 from the germline V gene are MNHEY and SVGAGI. The J segment lost 0 bases and the V segment lost 7 bases, leaving 5 bases of the junction unmatched. The CDR3: CASTRGVHQETQYF. The CDR3 DNA reads as TGTGCCAGCACCCGGGGGGTCCACCAAGAGACCCAGTACTTC.

This clone was detected once. This chain links TRBV5-5 with TRBJ2-3, with D possibly matching TRBD2 (7 bases). Trimming stripped 0 bases from V and 2 bases from J, with 10 bases between. Germline assignment: CDR1 SGHKS and CDR2 YYEKEE (reference sequence). The length of the CDR3 is 15 residues. CDR3 bases: TGTGCCAGCAGCTTGGGGGGGGGCACCACAGATACGCAGTATTTT. It is translated as CASSLGGGTTDTQYF.

This clone showed up just once. This chain uses TRBV7-2 with TRBJ1-6, with D perhaps TRBD1 (5 bases). The CDR3 is 15 amino acids. Germline-derived CDR1 and CDR2 are SGHTA and FQGNSA. V lost 1 base and J lost 6, with 10 bases in between. The CDR3 spells CASSLDPGINSPLHF. The CDR3 region has the DNA TGTGCCAGCAGCTTAGATCCAGGGATTAATTCACCCCTCCACTTT.

The rearrangement uses TRBV4-1 and TRBJ2-7; TRBD2 matches at 8 bases. This CDR3 comprises 14 residues. With 8 bases clipped from V and 5 bases from J, the junction kept 11 bases outside the gene matches. Germline assignment: CDR1 MGHRA and CDR2 YSYEKL. As DNA, the CDR3 is TGCGCCAGCGGGGCGGGACTAGATATGGACGAGCAGTACTTC. Amino acid sequence: CASGAGLDMDEQYF.

CDR3 DNA: TGTGCCAGCAGCCGCTTGGGCCAGACTAATGAAAAACTGTTTTTT. Translation gives CASSRLGQTNEKLFF. J is TRBJ1-4 and V is TRBV6-6; no definite D call. CDR1 is MNHNY and CDR2 is SVGAGI in the germline V gene (reference sequence). The CDR3 runs to 15 residues. With 6 bases removed from V and 2 bases from J, the gap between germline ends came to 13 bases.

The J gene is TRBJ2-7, the V gene TRBV2; the match to TRBD1 covers 7 bases. The length of the CDR3 is 12 residues. Germline CDR1 SNHLY, CDR2 FYNNEI. This CDR3 is CAGGQSSYEQYF. The CDR3 bases are TGTGCTGGGGGACAGAGCTCCTACGAGCAGTACTTC.

For this clone: Distinct nucleotide sequences in the sample also encode this CDR3. V and J are TRBV5-1 and TRBJ1-4; D unresolved. The germline V gene has CDR1 SGHRS and CDR2 YFSETQ. This CDR3 contains 15 residues. V lost 0 bases and J lost 5, with 11 bases in between. CDR3 nucleotide sequence: TGCGCCAGCAGCTTGGGTCAGGTCCTCAATGAAAAACTGTTTTTT. It translates to CASSLGQVLNEKLFF.

The chain recombines TRBV5-6 with TRBJ1-4; D perhaps matches TRBD1 (5 bases). V lost 4 bases and J lost 5, with 15 bases in between. Germline loops: CDR1 SGHDT, CDR2 YYEEEE. The CDR3 contains 15 residues. The CDR3 nucleotides are TGTGCCAGCAGCCGTCGACAGTCCTCCAATGAAAAACTGTTTTTT. This gives the protein CASSRRQSSNEKLFF.

Worth noting for this clone: At the DNA level, this CDR3 is encoded by other sequences in the same sample as well. The chain uses TRBV7-2 and TRBJ1-2; D is unresolved. CDR1 is SGHTA and CDR2 is FQGNSA in the germline V gene. Trimming cost V 1 base and J 2 bases, with 5 bases left between them. This CDR3 region has 13 residues. CDR3 nucleotide sequence: TGTGCCAGCAGCTTAGGGCGGAACTATGGCTACACCTTC. This gives the protein CASSLGRNYGYTF.